There are many counts of the clone carrying this TCR beta chain. Beta-chain TCR CDR3 regions were amplified from RNA transcripts. First-round RT-PCR employed HTBI primers, with a second-round multiplex PCR after it. TCRdb redid the calling of the multiplex PCR reads with MiXCR, one entry per CDR3 protein. The table has about 740,000 distinct CDR3 sequences, 40% seen once; the top ten hold 40% to 55%. These data come from a study of Graves' ophthalmopathy and Graves' hyperthyroidism. Moderate-to-severe activity, CAS ≥3, NOSPECS ≥4 and a duration under 3 months were seen in donors with ophthalmopathy. Out of around 9.7 ml of fresh peripheral blood, PBMCs were obtained. The source is an adult man with Graves' ophthalmopathy. The sequencing input was peripheral blood.

The CDR3 region has the DNA TGTGCCAGCAGCTTAGCTGCTAGCGGGAGACTGTACGAGCAGTACTTC. It encodes CASSLAASGRLYEQYF. V and J are TRBV7-2 and TRBJ2-7, with 10 bases that match TRBD2. This CDR3 contains 16 residues. The germline V gene encodes CDR1 SGHTA and CDR2 FQGNSA. Trimming took 0 bases from V and 4 from J; bases not matched to a gene: 6.